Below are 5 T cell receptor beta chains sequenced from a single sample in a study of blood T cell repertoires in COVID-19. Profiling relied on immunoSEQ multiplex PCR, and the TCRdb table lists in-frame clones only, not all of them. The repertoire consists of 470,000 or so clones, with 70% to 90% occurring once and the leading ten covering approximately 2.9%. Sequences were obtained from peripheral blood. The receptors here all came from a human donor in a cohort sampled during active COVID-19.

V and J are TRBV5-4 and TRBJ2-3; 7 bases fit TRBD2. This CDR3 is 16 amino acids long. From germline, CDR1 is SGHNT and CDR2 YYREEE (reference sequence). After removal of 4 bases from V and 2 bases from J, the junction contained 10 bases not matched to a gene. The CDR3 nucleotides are TGTGCCAGCAGCCTAAGACTAGCCGGAAACACAGATACGCAGTATTTT. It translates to CASSLRLAGNTDTQYF.

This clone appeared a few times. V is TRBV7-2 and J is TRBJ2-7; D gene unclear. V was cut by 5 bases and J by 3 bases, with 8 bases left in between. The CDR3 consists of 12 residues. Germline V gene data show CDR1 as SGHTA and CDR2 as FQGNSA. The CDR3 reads CASSLSGYEQYF. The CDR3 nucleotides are TGTGCCAGCAGCCTTAGTGGCTACGAGCAGTACTTC.

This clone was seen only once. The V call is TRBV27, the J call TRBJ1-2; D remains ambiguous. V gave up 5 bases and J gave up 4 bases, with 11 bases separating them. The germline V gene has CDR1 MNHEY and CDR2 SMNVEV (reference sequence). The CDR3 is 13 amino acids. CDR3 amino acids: CASSKDYSYGYTF. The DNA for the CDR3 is TGTGCCAGCAGTAAGGATTACAGCTATGGCTACACCTTC.

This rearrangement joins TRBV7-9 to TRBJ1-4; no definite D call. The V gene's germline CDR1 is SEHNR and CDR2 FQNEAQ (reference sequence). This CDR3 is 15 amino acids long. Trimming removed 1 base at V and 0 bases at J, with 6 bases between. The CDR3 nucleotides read TGTGCCAGCAGCTTAGGCGGTACAACTAATGAAAAACTGTTTTTT. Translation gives CASSLGGTTNEKLFF.

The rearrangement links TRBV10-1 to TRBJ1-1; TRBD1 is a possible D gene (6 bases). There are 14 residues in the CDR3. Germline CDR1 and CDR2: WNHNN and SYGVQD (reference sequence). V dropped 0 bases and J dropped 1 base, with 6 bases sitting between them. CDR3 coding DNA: TGCGCCAGCAGTGAGTCACAGGGGAACACTGAAGCTTTCTTT. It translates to CASSESQGNTEAFF.